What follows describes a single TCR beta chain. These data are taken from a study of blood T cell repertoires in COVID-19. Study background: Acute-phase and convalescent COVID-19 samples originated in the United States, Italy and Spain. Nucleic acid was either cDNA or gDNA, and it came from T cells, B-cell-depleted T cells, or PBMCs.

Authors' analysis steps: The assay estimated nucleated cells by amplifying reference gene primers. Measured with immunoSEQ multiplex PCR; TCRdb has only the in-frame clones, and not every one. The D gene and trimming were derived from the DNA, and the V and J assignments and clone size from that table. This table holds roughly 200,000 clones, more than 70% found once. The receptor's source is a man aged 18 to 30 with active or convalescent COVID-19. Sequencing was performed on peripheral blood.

DNA of the CDR3: TGTGCCAGCAGTCTCTTTGAGGGGGGGATGAACACCGGGGAGCTGTTTTTT. Translating gives CASSLFEGGMNTGELFF. V and J are TRBV3-1 (or the pseudogene TRBV3-2) and TRBJ2-2; D may be TRBD2 (7 bases). The ends were cut back, 6 bases at V and 1 base at J, with 18 bases in the middle. Germline-derived CDR1 and CDR2 are LGHDT and YNNKEL (reference sequence). The CDR3 has 17 residues.